The present TCR beta chain was sequenced within a study of cytomegalovirus exposure and HLA in healthy donors. Across the study: The roughly 130 validation repertoires used the same platform as the 550 to 850 first-cohort repertoires (as reported by a later analysis).

Germline CDR1 and CDR2: MDHEN and SYDVKM. The CDR3 spans 12 residues. Trimming cost V 4 bases and J 5 bases, with 5 bases left between them. Produced via immunoSEQ multiplex PCR; TCRdb's table is partial and in-frame only. This sample has around 250,000 clones, with 90% found just once. Study observations and caveats: Reported performance of the classifier showed diagnosis of cytomegalovirus status with high specificity and sensitivity. Three CMV-associated chains were confirmed in vitro to be specific for CMV antigens.

To note about this clone: Its antigen is unknown.

This TCR was sampled from a woman younger than 30 in good health and CMV-seronegative. The V gene is TRBV28, the J gene TRBJ2-2; D uncertain. Sample: PBMCs. Here the CDR3 DNA reads TGTGCCAGCAGTTCTCGGACCGGGGAGCTGTTTTTT. It encodes CASSSRTGELFF.